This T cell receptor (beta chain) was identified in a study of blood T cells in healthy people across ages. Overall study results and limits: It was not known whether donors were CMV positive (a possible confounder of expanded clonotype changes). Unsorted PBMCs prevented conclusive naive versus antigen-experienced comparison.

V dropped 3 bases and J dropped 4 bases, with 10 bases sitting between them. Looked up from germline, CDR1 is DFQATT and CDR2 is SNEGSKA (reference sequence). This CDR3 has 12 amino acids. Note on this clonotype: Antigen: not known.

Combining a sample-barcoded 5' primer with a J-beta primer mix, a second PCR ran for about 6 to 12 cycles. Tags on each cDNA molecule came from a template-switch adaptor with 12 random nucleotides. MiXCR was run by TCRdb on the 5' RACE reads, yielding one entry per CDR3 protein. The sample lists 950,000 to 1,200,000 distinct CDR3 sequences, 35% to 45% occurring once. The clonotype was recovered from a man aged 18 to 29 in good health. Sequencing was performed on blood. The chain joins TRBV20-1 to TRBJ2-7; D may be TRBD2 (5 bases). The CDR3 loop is CSASATGYEQYF. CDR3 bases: TGCAGTGCTAGTGCTACGGGATACGAGCAGTACTTC.